This T cell receptor (beta chain) was recovered during a study of early T cells in non-severe SARS-CoV-2 infection. From the 5' RACE reads, TCRdb called clonotypes with MiXCR, one entry per CDR3 protein. Of some 16,000 distinct CDR3 sequences listed, approximately 5.4% were seen once; the top ten hold about 6.3%. This clonotype is categorized as medium-sized. This receptor was taken from an adult who was a healthcare worker with PCR-confirmed SARS-CoV-2 infection or an uninfected control (not recorded which). The sample was whole blood.

The CDR3 DNA is TGTGCCAGCAGCTACCCGGGGAGCATGAACACTGAAGCTTTCTTT. The encoded protein is CASSYPGSMNTEAFF. The J gene is TRBJ1-1, the V gene TRBV7-9; D remains ambiguous. Trimming removed 4 bases from V and 0 bases from J, with 12 bases in between. Germline lookup yields CDR1 SEHNR and CDR2 FQNEAQ (reference sequence). The CDR3 sequence is 15 residues long.